This is a list of T cell receptor beta chains from one sample in a study of technical replicates of blood from a handful of donors. The assay was immunoSEQ multiplex PCR, and TCRdb's table has in-frame clones only and misses some. In the table there are 65,000 to 95,000 clones, 70% to 90% of which are singletons. Sequenced: PBMCs. Receptors were obtained from a human donor in good health. Some clones in this sample may be carry-over from other donors' samples. The CDR3 runs from the conserved cysteine through the conserved F or W. Fields, in order: D gene, J gene, V gene, clone size, CDR3 protein, CDR3 DNA. D genes are given only for firm matches. Clone size appears in some rows only: once, few, many, or a class for an expanded clone.

>TRBD2|TRBJ2-2|TRBV10-3|-
CAIAAGAGTNTGELFF
TGTGCCATCGCGGCTGGAGCGGGGACGAACACCGGGGAGCTGTTTTTT
>-|TRBJ2-7|TRBV11-2|-
CASSLLGQNLHEQYF
TGTGCCAGCAGCCTCCTCGGACAGAATCTACACGAGCAGTACTTC
>-|TRBJ2-7|TRBV20-1|-
CSAKTVYEQYF
TGCAGTGCCAAAACAGTTTACGAGCAGTACTTC
>-|TRBJ1-6|TRBV6-5|-
CASRMTPYNSPLHF
TGTGCCAGCAGGATGACACCATATAATTCACCCCTCCACTTT
>TRBD1|TRBJ2-3|TRBV27|-
CASSLSVWGTGGTDTQYF
TGTGCCAGCAGTTTAAGCGTTTGGGGGACAGGGGGCACAGATACGCAGTATTTT
>-|TRBJ2-3|TRBV5-1|-
CASSPGPRGTDTQYF
TGCGCCAGCAGCCCCGGGCCCAGGGGAACAGATACGCAGTATTTT
>-|TRBJ1-2|TRBV7-9|-
CASSLLYYGYTF
TGTGCCAGCAGCCTTCTCTACTATGGCTACACCTTC
>-|TRBJ2-1|TRBV5-1|-
CASRLRQEPYNEQFF
TGCGCCAGCAGACTCCGACAGGAACCCTACAATGAGCAGTTCTTC
>TRBD1|TRBJ1-4|TRBV6-6|-
CASSRQGKGELFF
TGTGCCAGCAGCCGACAGGGGAAAGGTGAACTGTTTTTT
>-|TRBJ2-7|TRBV5-8|-
CASSLSARSGEQYF
TGTGCCAGCAGCTTGAGTGCCAGATCGGGCGAGCAGTACTTC
>-|TRBJ2-7|TRBV29-1|-
CSVGEGGYEQYF
TGCAGCGTTGGCGAGGGCGGGTACGAGCAGTACTTC
>-|TRBJ1-3|TRBV9|-
CASSVGLESSGNTIYF
TGTGCCAGCAGCGTAGGTCTAGAGAGCTCTGGAAACACCATATATTTT
>TRBD2|TRBJ2-1|TRBV5-1|once
CASSLEGAGGPVNEQFF
TGCGCCAGCAGCTTGGAGGGGGCGGGAGGGCCGGTAAATGAGCAGTTCTTC
>-|TRBJ2-3|TRBV6-6|-
CASSFDYTTDTQYF
TGTGCCAGCAGTTTTGACTATACCACAGATACGCAGTATTTT
>-|TRBJ1-4|TRBV30|-
CAWSGQGEGEKLFF
TGTGCCTGGAGTGGACAAGGGGAAGGTGAAAAACTGTTTTTT
>TRBD2|TRBJ2-2|TRBV7-3|few
CASSLTVAGGPFGELFF
TGTGCCAGCAGCTTAACTGTAGCGGGAGGGCCATTCGGGGAGCTGTTTTTT
>TRBD2|TRBJ2-7|TRBV7-9|-
CASSQTSGHSYEQYF
TGTGCCAGCAGCCAGACTAGCGGCCACTCCTACGAGCAGTACTTC
>-|TRBJ2-3|TRBV5-4|-
CASSSARVNTQYF
TGTGCCAGCAGCTCTGCCCGGGTGAATACGCAGTATTTT
>-|TRBJ2-1|TRBV14|-
CASSRSGSQARWQFF
TGTGCCAGCAGCCGAAGCGGTTCTCAGGCCCGCTGGCAGTTCTTC
>TRBD1|TRBJ1-1|TRBV7-8|-
CASRVGRQGISEAFF
TGTGCCAGCAGGGTTGGGCGACAGGGAATCTCTGAAGCTTTCTTT
>-|TRBJ2-1|TRBV11-2|once
CASSLERVPLYNEQFF
TGTGCCAGCAGCTTAGAACGGGTCCCCCTTTACAATGAGCAGTTCTTC
>-|TRBJ1-4|TRBV4-1|few
CASSQDIRRGGEKLFF
TGCGCCAGCAGCCAAGATATCAGGCGAGGGGGTGAAAAACTGTTTTTT
>TRBD2|TRBJ2-7|TRBV6-5|-
CASSYSQLAGAYEQYF
TGTGCCAGCAGTTACTCTCAACTAGCGGGGGCCTACGAGCAGTACTTC
>-|TRBJ1-6|TRBV5-5|-
CASSRETGYNSPLHF
TGTGCCAGCAGCCGAGAGACGGGTTATAATTCACCCCTCCACTTT
>TRBD1|TRBJ1-2|TRBV4-1|-
CASSQTGGALDGYTF
TGCGCCAGCAGCCAAACAGGGGGCGCGTTGGATGGCTACACCTTC
>TRBD1|TRBJ2-4|TRBV11-2|-
CASSPRTGGNIQYF
TGTGCCAGCAGCCCTCGGACAGGGGGAAACATTCAGTACTTC
>TRBD2|TRBJ2-7|TRBV19|-
CAPTGAMGLAGSYEQYF
TGTGCCCCCACCGGGGCTATGGGACTAGCGGGATCCTACGAGCAGTACTTC
>TRBD1|TRBJ2-7|TRBV7-9|-
CASSLAGTGGYEQYF
TGTGCCAGCAGCTTAGCCGGGACAGGGGGCTACGAGCAGTACTTC